These T cell receptor beta chains were read from a single sample in a study of cytomegalovirus exposure and HLA in healthy donors. Data came from immunoSEQ multiplex PCR; TCRdb stores just in-frame clones and leaves some out. Seen here are about 130,000 clones, about 80% observed once, and the top ten hold under 3.5%. Source material: PBMCs. The receptors come from a male donor in good health and CMV-seronegative. CDR3s include the opening cysteine and the closing phenylalanine or tryptophan. Each record gives: J gene, clone size, V gene, D gene, CDR3 protein, CDR3 DNA. D genes are given only for firm matches. Clone size is not always given. Where it is, it says once, few, many or a class for expanded clones.

TRBJ2-3,few,TRBV4-3,NA,CASSWQGMGTDTQYF,TGCGCCAGCAGCTGGCAGGGTATGGGCACAGATACGCAGTATTTT
TRBJ1-1,NA,TRBV27,NA,CASQRADLNTEAFF,TGTGCCAGCCAGAGGGCGGATCTTAACACTGAAGCTTTCTTT
TRBJ2-7,NA,TRBV5-5,NA,CASSLTHSYEQYF,TGTGCCAGCAGCTTAACACACTCCTACGAGCAGTACTTC
TRBJ2-5,NA,TRBV6-1,TRBD2,CASSDLAGGQETQYF,TGTGCCAGCAGTGACCTAGCGGGGGGCCAAGAGACCCAGTACTTC
TRBJ2-1,NA,TRBV2,TRBD2,CASKLAGGPNEQFF,TGTGCCAGCAAACTAGCGGGGGGACCCAATGAGCAGTTCTTC
TRBJ1-5,once,TRBV30,NA,CAWSVLGVGQPQHF,TGTGCCTGGAGTGTACTCGGGGTAGGGCAGCCCCAGCATTTT
TRBJ1-1,NA,TRBV7-9,NA,CASSFQTVNTEAFF,TGTGCCAGCAGCTTCCAGACAGTCAACACTGAAGCTTTCTTT
TRBJ1-1,NA,TRBV9,NA,CASSPQIRGNTEAFF,TGTGCCAGCAGCCCCCAAATCAGGGGGAACACTGAAGCTTTCTTT
TRBJ2-1,NA,TRBV5-6,NA,CASYLAGAYNEQFF,TGTGCCAGCTATTTGGCAGGGGCCTACAATGAGCAGTTCTTC
TRBJ1-2,few,TRBV7-9,NA,CASSLGGSNYGYTF,TGTGCCAGCAGCTTGGGGGGAAGTAACTATGGCTACACCTTC
TRBJ2-7,NA,TRBV28,TRBD1,CASSFTGGRYEQYF,TGTGCCAGCAGTTTCACAGGGGGCAGGTACGAGCAGTACTTC
TRBJ1-4,once,TRBV7-8,NA,CASSPTVEGSTNEKLFF,TGTGCCAGCAGCCCTACAGTAGAGGGATCGACTAATGAAAAACTGTTTTTT
TRBJ2-1,NA,TRBV7-2,NA,CASSLSAGLYNEQFF,TGTGCCAGCAGCTTAAGCGCAGGGCTCTACAATGAGCAGTTCTTC
TRBJ2-7,NA,TRBV30,TRBD1,CAWLTGAYNEQYF,TGTGCCTGGCTGACAGGGGCTTACAACGAGCAGTACTTC
TRBJ2-5,few,TRBV7-2,TRBD2,CASSPIAGGGETQYF,TGTGCCAGCAGCCCGATAGCGGGGGGGGGTGAGACCCAGTACTTC
TRBJ1-1,NA,TRBV25-1,TRBD1,CASSDPGQGDTEAFF,TGTGCCAGCAGTGACCCGGGACAGGGGGACACTGAAGCTTTCTTT
TRBJ2-2,NA,TRBV7-8,TRBD2,CASSLRTAAGGSGGELFF,TGTGCCAGCAGCTTACGGACCGCAGCGGGGGGTTCGGGCGGGGAGCTGTTTTTT
TRBJ2-7,NA,TRBV15,TRBD1,CATSRDGQGTYEQYF,TGTGCCACCAGCAGAGACGGACAGGGGACCTACGAGCAGTACTTC
TRBJ2-5,NA,TRBV15,NA,CATSRDPSTRTETQYF,TGTGCCACCAGCAGAGATCCCTCAACTAGGACAGAGACCCAGTACTTC
TRBJ1-5,few,TRBV6-1,NA,CASSETPTGNQPQHF,TGTGCCAGCAGTGAAACCCCAACGGGGAATCAGCCCCAGCATTTT
TRBJ1-1,NA,TRBV6-5,TRBD1,CASSPGQGRAEAFF,TGTGCCAGCAGTCCGGGACAGGGTAGGGCTGAAGCTTTCTTT
TRBJ1-2,NA,TRBV5-5,TRBD1,CASSFMWDRGQPNYGYTF,TGTGCCAGCAGCTTCATGTGGGACAGGGGCCAACCTAACTATGGCTACACCTTC
TRBJ1-2,NA,TRBV6-5,NA,CASHVREYGYTF,TGTGCCAGCCACGTCCGAGAATATGGCTACACCTTC
TRBJ1-1,NA,TRBV30,NA,CAWARTNTEAFF,TGTGCCTGGGCCCGGACAAACACTGAAGCTTTCTTT
TRBJ2-7,NA,TRBV9,NA,CASSVSGIHEQYF,TGTGCCAGCAGCGTATCCGGGATCCACGAGCAGTACTTC
TRBJ1-1,NA,TRBV5-6,NA,CASSCIDRDTRREAFF,TGTGCCAGCAGCTGCATAGACCGGGACACCCGACGTGAAGCTTTCTTT
TRBJ2-2,once,TRBV4-2,NA,CASSPQTVSNTGELFF,TGTGCCAGCAGCCCTCAGACAGTGTCGAACACCGGGGAGCTGTTTTTT
TRBJ1-1,NA,TRBV30,NA,CAWTGQSMNTEAFF,TGTGCCTGGACAGGACAATCCATGAACACTGAAGCTTTCTTT
TRBJ1-3,NA,TRBV6-5,NA,CASSATGNTIYF,TGTGCCAGCAGTGCGACTGGAAACACCATATATTTT
TRBJ2-2,once,TRBV20-1,NA,CSVRTTGELFF,TGCAGTGTTAGAACTACCGGGGAGCTGTTTTTT
TRBJ1-1,NA,TRBV6-4,NA,CARYRVWVMNTEAFF,TGTGCCAGGTACAGGGTGTGGGTCATGAACACTGAAGCTTTCTTT
TRBJ2-3,NA,TRBV5-1,NA,CASSFQGADTQYF,TGCGCCAGCAGCTTCCAGGGCGCAGATACGCAGTATTTT
TRBJ2-1,NA,TRBV6-5,NA,CASRYMRTDHNEQFF,TGTGCCAGCAGATACATGAGGACAGACCACAATGAGCAGTTCTTC
TRBJ2-1,NA,TRBV27,NA,CASSLQGSPYNEQFF,TGTGCCAGCAGTTTACAGGGGTCGCCTTACAATGAGCAGTTCTTC
TRBJ1-2,NA,TRBV7-2,NA,CASSLDRVIYGYTF,TGTGCCAGCAGCCTGGACAGAGTAATCTATGGCTACACCTTC
TRBJ2-7,NA,TRBV7-6,TRBD1,CASSSPGDRGHEQYF,TGTGCCAGCAGCTCCCCGGGGGACAGGGGCCACGAGCAGTACTTC
TRBJ1-3,NA,TRBV19,NA,CASNTESGAGNTIYF,TGTGCCAGTAACACCGAGTCAGGTGCTGGAAACACCATATATTTT
TRBJ1-2,NA,TRBV28,TRBD1,CASRTGNGYTF,TGTGCCAGCAGGACAGGGAATGGCTACACCTTC
TRBJ2-2,NA,TRBV5-6,TRBD1,CASSLTGGAKTGELFF,TGTGCCAGCAGCCTTACAGGGGGCGCAAAAACCGGGGAGCTGTTTTTT
TRBJ1-6,NA,TRBV10-1,NA,CASSQNRRKYSPLHF,TGCGCCAGCAGCCAAAATCGGAGGAAGTATTCACCCCTCCACTTT
TRBJ2-3,NA,TRBV5-1,TRBD2,CASSYGLAGTDTQYF,TGCGCCAGCAGTTATGGACTAGCGGGCACAGATACGCAGTATTTT
TRBJ2-3,NA,TRBV5-1,NA,CASSYGHLTDTQYF,TGCGCCAGCAGCTATGGACATCTCACAGATACGCAGTATTTT
TRBJ1-4,NA,TRBV7-9,NA,CASSFGQYNEKLFF,TGTGCCAGCAGCTTCGGACAGTACAATGAAAAACTGTTTTTT
TRBJ2-7,NA,TRBV10-3,TRBD2,CAISVLAGVGEQYF,TGTGCCATCAGTGTTTTAGCGGGAGTGGGAGAGCAGTACTTC
TRBJ1-1,NA,TRBV2,TRBD1,CAVGGQGATEAFF,TGTGCCGTGGGTGGACAGGGGGCGACTGAAGCTTTCTTT
TRBJ2-5,NA,TRBV7-2,TRBD2,CASSLNGGKETQYF,TGTGCCAGCAGCTTAAACGGGGGGAAAGAGACCCAGTACTTC
TRBJ2-7,NA,TRBV30,NA,CAGARGGREQYF,TGTGCCGGGGCTAGGGGGGGTCGCGAGCAGTACTTC
TRBJ1-1,NA,TRBV4-3,TRBD1,CASSQDRQGNTEAFF,TGCGCCAGCAGCCAAGATCGACAGGGAAACACTGAAGCTTTCTTT